These 3 T cell receptor beta chains originate from one sample sequenced in a study of blood T cell repertoires in COVID-19. Method: immunoSEQ multiplex PCR; TCRdb's copy keeps in-frame clones and lacks some. The sample consists of about 270,000 clones, about 88% of them appearing once. Sequencing used peripheral blood. These receptors came from a man aged 55 to 70 who had recovered from COVID-19.

The rearrangement links TRBV19 to TRBJ2-7; TRBD2 aligns across 14 bases. Per germline, CDR1 LNHDA and CDR2 SQIVND (reference sequence). This CDR3 has 15 residues. Trimming cost V 3 bases and J 6 bases; bases outside gene matches: 4. The DNA of the CDR3 is TGTGCCAGTAGTATTGGGACTAGCGGGGGAAGCGAGCAGTACTTC. Amino acids: CASSIGTSGGSEQYF.

The V and J genes are TRBV10-3 and TRBJ1-1, with 9 bases lining up with TRBD1. Germline lookup yields CDR1 ENHRY and CDR2 SYGVKD. Trimming at V came to 8 bases and at J to 1 base, leaving 5 bases not matched to a gene. The CDR3 runs to 14 residues. The CDR3 reads CAIRPGQGNTEAFF. The CDR3, as DNA: TGTGCCATCCGACCGGGACAGGGGAACACTGAAGCTTTCTTT.

The CDR3 here is CSASPGGDQPQHF. The CDR3 DNA follows: TGCAGTGCTAGTCCAGGGGGCGACCAGCCCCAGCATTTT. The V and J genes are TRBV20-1 and TRBJ1-5; 8 bases map to TRBD1. This CDR3 contains 13 residues. The ends lost 3 bases at V and 7 bases at J; junction bases unmatched: 5. Germline V gives CDR1 DFQATT, CDR2 SNEGSKA (reference sequence).